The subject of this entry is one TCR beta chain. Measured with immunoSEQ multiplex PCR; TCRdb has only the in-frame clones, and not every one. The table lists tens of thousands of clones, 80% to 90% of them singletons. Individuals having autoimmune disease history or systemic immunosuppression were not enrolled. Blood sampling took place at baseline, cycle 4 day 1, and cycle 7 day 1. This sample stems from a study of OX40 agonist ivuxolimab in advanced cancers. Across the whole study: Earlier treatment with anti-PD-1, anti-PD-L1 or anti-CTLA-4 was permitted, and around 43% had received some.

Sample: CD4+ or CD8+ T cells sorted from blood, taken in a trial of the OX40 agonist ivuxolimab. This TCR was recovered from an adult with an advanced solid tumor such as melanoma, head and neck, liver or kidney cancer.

The CDR3 coding sequence is TGTGCCAGTAGTATGGGAACCAGCACAGATACGCAGTATTTT. Residues: CASSMGTSTDTQYF. This chain connects TRBV19 to TRBJ2-3; D gene uncertain. Trimming stripped 3 bases from V and 0 bases from J, with 7 bases between. The germline V gene has CDR1 LNHDA and CDR2 SQIVND (reference sequence). The CDR3 is 14 residues long.